Listed here are 32 T cell receptor beta chains from one sample, sequenced in a study of control samples from healthy donors and cancer patients (dated by TCRdb to 2020 to 2022). Library preparation used the immunoSEQ multiplex PCR assay. TCRdb obtained this table from immuneACCESS and retained in-frame rearrangements with V and J assigned. These tables miss some clones; where compared with another copy, unresolved V genes account for less than half of the shortfall, and the remainder is unexplained. Here the sample has 130,000 or so clones; more than 90% occur a single time. Roughly 6% of the sample lies in the top ten. The source material was blood. The source is a man aged 18 to 30 in good health.

This rearrangement joins TRBV6-5 to TRBJ1-1; D gene uncertain. The V end was cut by 8 bases, the J end by 8 bases, with 12 bases between. The V gene's germline CDR1 is MNHEY and CDR2 SVGAGI. This CDR3 spans 11 amino acids. CDR3 residues: CASQGPGEAFF. Here the CDR3 DNA reads TGTGCCAGCCAAGGACCGGGGGAAGCTTTCTTT.

This chain links TRBV2 with TRBJ2-5; a possible D gene is TRBD2 (5 bases). The CDR3 sequence is 14 residues long. Trimming removed 2 bases from V and 7 bases from J, with 14 bases in between. CDR1 is SNHLY, CDR2 FYNNEI, per germline. The CDR3 DNA reads TGTGCCAGCAGTGAAAACAGACTACCTTGGACCCAGTACTTC. Its translation: CASSENRLPWTQYF.

The chain combines TRBV19 with TRBJ1-5, with 12 bases identical to TRBD1. The V gene's germline CDR1 is LNHDA and CDR2 SQIVND (reference sequence). V was clipped by 5 bases and J by 5 bases; unmatched bases: 7. The CDR3 runs to 16 residues. In nucleotides, the CDR3 is TGTGCCAGTAGTGCCGGGACAGGGGGCAGGCATCAGCCCCAGCATTTT. This gives the protein CASSAGTGGRHQPQHF. The full variable domain, in which reference TRBV19 and TRBJ1-5 provide the parts outside the CDR3, is DGGITQSPKYLFRKEGQNVTLSCEQNLNHDAMYWYRQDPGQGLRLIYYSQIVNDFQKGDIAEGYSVSREKKESFPLTVTSAQKNPTAFYLCASSAGTGGRHQPQHFGDGTRLSIL.

The genes are TRBV11-2 and TRBJ1-5; D is possibly TRBD1 (5 bases). The germline V gene has CDR1 SGHAT and CDR2 FQNNGV. Trimming pared 3 bases from V and 0 bases from J, leaving 9 bases between. This CDR3 is 15 amino acids long. The CDR3 nucleotides are TGTGCCAGCAGCTTCCAGGGAGGTAGCAATCAGCCCCAGCATTTT. Its translation is CASSFQGGSNQPQHF.

This clone appeared a single time. V usage is TRBV19 and J usage is TRBJ2-1, with 12 bases matching TRBD1. With 5 bases clipped from V and 4 bases from J, the junction kept 9 bases outside the gene matches. The CDR3 consists of 17 residues. Germline V lookup: CDR1 LNHDA, CDR2 SQIVND (reference sequence). The CDR3 loop is CASSPRDRGLSYNEQFF. In DNA form, the CDR3 reads TGTGCCAGTAGTCCCCGGGACAGGGGGCTAAGTTACAATGAGCAGTTCTTC.

The chain uses TRBV27 and TRBJ1-2; the D gene is possibly TRBD1 (6 bases). The CDR3 is 13 amino acids. Germline assignment: CDR1 MNHEY and CDR2 SMNVEV (reference sequence). V dropped 6 bases and J dropped 4 bases, with 12 bases sitting between them. The CDR3: CASRPTGSYGYTF. The DNA of the CDR3 is TGTGCCAGCAGGCCAACAGGGTCCTATGGCTACACCTTC.

The chain uses TRBV2 and TRBJ1-2; 7 bases fit TRBD1. The CDR3 runs 15 residues. Per germline, CDR1 SNHLY and CDR2 FYNNEI. Trimming took 5 bases from V and 2 from J; bases not matched to a gene: 8. For the CDR3, the DNA is TGTGCCAGCAGTACCCCCGACAGGGAAAACTATGGCTACACCTTC. It codes for CASSTPDRENYGYTF.

This chain links TRBV21-1 with TRBJ2-7; the table's D gene call, TRBD1, was not cross checked with the DNA. TRBV21-1 is listed as a pseudogene. CDR3 length equals 15 residues. The DNA of the CDR3 is TGTGCCAGCAGCTTCCCAGGCGACAGACACTACGAGCAGTACTTC. This codes for CASSFPGDRHYEQYF.

This clone was observed once. V is TRBV2 and J is TRBJ1-2; 8 bases are a match to TRBD1. V gave up 6 bases and J gave up 8 bases; unmatched junction bases: 8. Germline CDR1 and CDR2: SNHLY and FYNNEI. The CDR3 length is 13 residues. CDR3: CASRTGESSGYTF. The CDR3 region has the DNA TGTGCCAGCAGGACAGGGGAAAGTAGCGGCTACACCTTC. Drawing the rest from reference TRBV2 and TRBJ1-2, the complete variable domain is EPEVTQTPSHQVTQMGQEVILRCVPISNHLYFYWYRQILGQKVEFLVSFYNNEISEKSEIFDDQFSVERPDGSNFTLKIRSTKLEDSAMYFCASRTGESSGYTFGSGTRLTVV.

V is TRBV28 and J is TRBJ1-5; D gene unclear. The CDR3 spans 13 residues. CDR1 is MDHEN and CDR2 is SYDVKM in the germline V gene. V was shortened by 2 bases and J by 6 bases, with 8 bases between the two germline ends. The CDR3 sequence is CASSLISRQPQHF. CDR3 DNA sequence: TGTGCCAGCAGTTTAATTTCGCGTCAGCCCCAGCATTTT.

The chain has TRBV29-1 and TRBJ1-5; D is ambiguous. With 5 bases removed from V and 7 bases from J, the gap between germline ends came to 12 bases. The germline CDR1 and CDR2 sequences are SQVTM and ANQGSEA. This CDR3 is 12 amino acids long. The CDR3 spells CSVPMLKQPQHF. The CDR3, as DNA: TGCAGCGTTCCCATGCTAAAGCAGCCCCAGCATTTT.

The chain links TRBV10-2 to TRBJ1-5; 7 nucleotides agree with TRBD1. Germline V gene data show CDR1 as WSHSY and CDR2 as SAAADI. The CDR3 has 14 residues. V lost 3 bases and J lost 5; bases outside the gene matches: 4. The DNA of the CDR3 is TGCGCCAGCAGTGAAGACAGGGCCTATCAGCCCCAGCATTTT. Translation gives CASSEDRAYQPQHF.

The V call is TRBV18, the J call TRBJ1-5; D is unclear. This CDR3 comprises 14 residues. V lost 2 bases and J lost 1, with 6 bases in between. CDR1 KGHSH and CDR2 LQKENI come from the germline V gene. CDR3 coding DNA: TGTGCCAGCTCACCAGGGATCAGCAATCAGCCCCAGCATTTT. Its protein product is CASSPGISNQPQHF.

This sequence joins TRBV2 and TRBJ1-3; 9 bases line up with TRBD1. The CDR3 extends over 15 amino acids. V shed 6 bases and J 4 bases; nucleotides not matched to a gene: 7. From germline, CDR1 is SNHLY and CDR2 FYNNEI. CDR3 bases: TGTGCCAGCAGCATTGGGACAGGGACAGGAAACACCATATATTTT. Its translation: CASSIGTGTGNTIYF.

This clone showed up just once. The rearrangement links TRBV18 to TRBJ2-5, with D tentatively TRBD1 (6 bases). The germline CDR1 and CDR2 sequences are KGHSH and LQKENI. V gave up 0 bases and J gave up 5 bases, with 16 bases separating them. There are 16 residues in the CDR3. CDR3 nucleotide sequence: TGTGCCAGCTCACCACCCGGGACATTGCGACTCGAGACCCAGTACTTC. Protein sequence: CASSPPGTLRLETQYF.

This chain links TRBV9 with TRBJ2-7; D gene unclear. This CDR3 is built from 13 residues. Trimming removed 2 bases at V and 1 base at J, with 7 bases between. CDR1 is SGDLS, CDR2 YYNGEE, per germline. The CDR3 is CASSVSGSYEQYF. CDR3 in DNA: TGTGCCAGCAGCGTCAGTGGATCCTACGAGCAGTACTTC.

About this clone: Its ends do not fully match the called genes, so a read error is possible. The rearrangement joins TRBV3-1 (or the pseudogene TRBV3-2) to TRBJ2-5; 11 positions agree with TRBD2. The CDR3 has 19 residues. The germline gives CDR1 LGHDT, CDR2 YNNKEL (reference sequence). The CDR3 DNA reads TGTGCCAGCAGCCAAGCCGGGACTAGCGGTCTTCCGCGGGAAGAAACCCAGTACTTC. Translation gives CASSQAGTSGLPREETQYF.

The CDR3 region has the DNA TGCGCCAGCAGCCAAGATCGGAGCAGGGCTTATGGCTACACCTTC. Translating it yields CASSQDRSRAYGYTF. This chain connects TRBV4-1 to TRBJ1-2, with a possible D match to TRBD1 (5 bases). Trimming took 0 bases from V and 5 from J, leaving 13 bases between them. The CDR3 spans 15 residues. Germline CDR1 MGHRA, CDR2 YSYEKL.

This clone was seen more than once but under ten times. V is TRBV4-2 and J is TRBJ2-6; perhaps TRBD2 as D (5 bases). Trimming cost V 4 bases and J 12 bases, with 7 bases left between them. The CDR3 extends over 11 amino acids. The germline V gene has CDR1 LGHNA and CDR2 YNFKEQ. The CDR3 nucleotides read TGTGCCAGCAGCCGAGAGGGCGTCCTGACTTTC. Protein: CASSREGVLTF.

For the CDR3, the DNA is TGTGCCAGCAGCGTAGTGGTGGGGAGGGGGCTAACTAATGAAAAACTGTTTTTT. Translation: CASSVVVGRGLTNEKLFF. This rearrangement joins TRBV9 to TRBJ1-4, with 7 positions matching TRBD1. V lost 0 bases to trimming and J lost 1 base; unmatched junction nucleotides: 9. Germline CDR1 and CDR2: SGDLS and YYNGEE. This CDR3 is 18 amino acids long.

The gene calls are TRBV12-5 and TRBJ2-1; D is unclear. This CDR3 is built from 9 residues. Germline assignment: CDR1 LGHNT and CDR2 FRNRAP. V lost 6 bases, J lost 9 bases, and 3 bases lay in between. The CDR3 DNA follows: TGTGCTAGTGGATCTGAGCAGTTCTTC. It specifies CASGSEQFF.

With regard to this clone: The same CDR3 arises from other DNA sequences in this sample as well. CDR3 region: CASSSSAGELFF. As DNA, the CDR3 is TGTGCCAGCAGTTCTTCCGCCGGGGAGCTGTTTTTT. The chain has TRBV12-3 or TRBV12-4 and TRBJ2-2; D call uncertain. CDR3 length equals 12 residues. V was clipped by 4 bases and J by 6 bases, with 6 bases between them.

The gene calls are TRBV5-4 and TRBJ2-7, with a possible D match to TRBD2 (5 bases). V lost 4 bases to trimming and J lost 5 bases, with 19 bases between them. This CDR3 has 15 amino acids. CDR1 is SGHNT, CDR2 YYREEE, per germline (reference sequence). The DNA for the CDR3 is TGTGCCAGCAGCCCCCCGCCCGGGGATGAGGACGAGCAGTACTTC. Translation gives CASSPPPGDEDEQYF.

This clone was observed a single time. The gene calls are TRBV5-1 and TRBJ2-5; no reliable D call. Germline values: CDR1 SGHRS, CDR2 YFSETQ. The V end lost 4 bases, the J end lost 5 bases, and 9 bases lay between the germline ends. The CDR3 is 12 residues long. The CDR3, as DNA: TGCGCCAGCAGCGTCGGTGCGGAGACCCAGTACTTC. It specifies CASSVGAETQYF.

The chain carries TRBV3-1 (or the pseudogene TRBV3-2) and TRBJ2-3; D unclear. The CDR3 runs 15 residues. Germline V CDR1 and CDR2: LGHDT, YNNKEL (reference sequence). Trimming took off 5 bases at V and 2 bases at J, with 14 bases between the two ends. CDR3 DNA sequence: TGTGCCAGCAGCAAGAGAGGACCGAACACAGATACGCAGTATTTT. As protein: CASSKRGPNTDTQYF.

This chain uses TRBV11-2 with TRBJ1-4, with 8 bases matching TRBD1. V lost 3 bases and J lost 11; bases outside the gene matches: 8. The CDR3 is made up of 14 amino acids. CDR1 is SGHAT, CDR2 FQNNGV, per germline. For the CDR3, the DNA is TGTGCCAGCAGCTTGATCGGACAGGGACCCAAACTGTTTTTT. As protein: CASSLIGQGPKLFF.

J is TRBJ2-2 and V is TRBV3-1 (or the pseudogene TRBV3-2); 8 nucleotides line up with TRBD1. Germline V gives CDR1 LGHDT, CDR2 YNNKEL (reference sequence). The CDR3 is 15 residues long. The ends lost 5 bases at V and 6 bases at J; junction bases unmatched: 8. DNA for the CDR3: TGTGCCAGCAGCTTCGGACAGGGTATGGCCGGGGAGCTGTTTTTT. It translates to CASSFGQGMAGELFF.

This clone was found a few times. V and J are TRBV2 and TRBJ1-1; possibly TRBD1 for D (5 bases). V was shortened by 7 bases and J by 1 base, with 10 bases between the two germline ends. Germline CDR1 and CDR2: SNHLY and FYNNEI. The CDR3 contains 13 residues. DNA of the CDR3: TGTGCCAGCACCACGACAGAGAACACTGAAGCTTTCTTT. Its translation: CASTTTENTEAFF.

V usage is TRBV11-2 and J usage is TRBJ2-7, with 12 bases aligning to TRBD2. The CDR3 sequence is 15 residues long. The J segment lost 3 bases and the V segment lost 5 bases, leaving 5 bases of the junction unmatched. CDR1 and CDR2 (germline): SGHAT, FQNNGV. CDR3 sequence (DNA): TGTGCCAGCAGCCAACGACTAGCGGGGGACTACGAGCAGTACTTC. Protein sequence: CASSQRLAGDYEQYF.

The gene calls are TRBV25-1 and TRBJ1-1; a possible D gene is TRBD1 (5 bases). The ends were cut back, 4 bases at V and 6 bases at J, with 21 bases in the middle. CDR1 is MGHDK and CDR2 is SYGVNS in the germline V gene. The CDR3 loop spans 16 amino acids. This CDR3 is CASSVLGEGVQAEAFF. The DNA of the CDR3 is TGTGCCAGCAGTGTTTTAGGGGAAGGGGTACAGGCTGAAGCTTTCTTT.

The V gene is TRBV7-9, the J gene TRBJ1-2; possibly TRBD1 for D (5 bases). Germline V lookup: CDR1 SEHNR, CDR2 FQNEAQ (reference sequence). Trimming took off 3 bases at V and 0 bases at J, with 20 bases between the two ends. The CDR3 is 18 amino acids. The CDR3 is CASSFGLGTTSTNYGYTF. CDR3 in DNA: TGTGCCAGCAGCTTCGGTCTAGGGACCACCTCGACTAACTATGGCTACACCTTC.

This chain links TRBV9 with TRBJ2-7; D is perhaps TRBD1 (7 bases). The CDR3 consists of 13 residues. Germline V gives CDR1 SGDLS, CDR2 YYNGEE. Trimming removed 0 bases at V and 8 bases at J, with 12 bases between. CDR3 DNA: TGTGCCAGCAGCGTAGGGCAGGGGGGCAAGCAGTACTTC. This codes for CASSVGQGGKQYF.